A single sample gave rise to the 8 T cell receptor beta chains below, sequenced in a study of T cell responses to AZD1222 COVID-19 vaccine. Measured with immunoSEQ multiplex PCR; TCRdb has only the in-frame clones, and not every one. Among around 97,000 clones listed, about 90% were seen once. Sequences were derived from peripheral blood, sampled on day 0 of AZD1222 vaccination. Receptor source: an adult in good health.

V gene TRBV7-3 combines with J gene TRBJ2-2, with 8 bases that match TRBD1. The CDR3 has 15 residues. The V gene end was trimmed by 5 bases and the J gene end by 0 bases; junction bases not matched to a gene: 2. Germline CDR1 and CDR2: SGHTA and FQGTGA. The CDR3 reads CASSPDRANTGELFF. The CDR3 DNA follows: TGTGCCAGCAGCCCGGACAGGGCGAACACCGGGGAGCTGTTTTTT.

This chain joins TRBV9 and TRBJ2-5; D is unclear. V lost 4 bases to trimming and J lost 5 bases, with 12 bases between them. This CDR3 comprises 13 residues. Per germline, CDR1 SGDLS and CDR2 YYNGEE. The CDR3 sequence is CASSPIGMETQYF. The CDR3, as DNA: TGTGCCAGCAGCCCCATCGGTATGGAGACCCAGTACTTC.

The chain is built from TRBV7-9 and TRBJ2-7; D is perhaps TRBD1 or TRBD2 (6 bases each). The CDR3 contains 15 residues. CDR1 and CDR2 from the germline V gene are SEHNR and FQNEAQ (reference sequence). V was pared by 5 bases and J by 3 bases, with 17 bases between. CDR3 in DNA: TGTGCCAGCAGCCCGCCGACGGGGGCAAGCTACGAGCAGTACTTC. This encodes CASSPPTGASYEQYF.

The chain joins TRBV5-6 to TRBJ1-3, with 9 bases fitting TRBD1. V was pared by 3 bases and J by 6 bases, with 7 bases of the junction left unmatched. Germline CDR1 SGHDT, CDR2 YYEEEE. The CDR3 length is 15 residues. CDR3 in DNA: TGTGCCAGCAGCTCCCCGGGACAGGGTCTAAACACCATATATTTT. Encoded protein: CASSSPGQGLNTIYF.

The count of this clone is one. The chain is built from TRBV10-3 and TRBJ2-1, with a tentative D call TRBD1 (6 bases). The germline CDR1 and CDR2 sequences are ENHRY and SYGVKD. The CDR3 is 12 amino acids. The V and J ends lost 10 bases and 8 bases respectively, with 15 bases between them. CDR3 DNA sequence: TGTGCCACCAGGGGTTTGGGGGATGAGCAGTTCTTC. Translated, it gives CATRGLGDEQFF.

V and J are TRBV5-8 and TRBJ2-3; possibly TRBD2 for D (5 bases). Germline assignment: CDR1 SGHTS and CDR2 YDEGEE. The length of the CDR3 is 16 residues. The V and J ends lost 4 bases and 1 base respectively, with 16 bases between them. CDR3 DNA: TGTGCCAGCAGCCCAGGACTGACTTGGGGCACAGATACGCAGTATTTT. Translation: CASSPGLTWGTDTQYF.

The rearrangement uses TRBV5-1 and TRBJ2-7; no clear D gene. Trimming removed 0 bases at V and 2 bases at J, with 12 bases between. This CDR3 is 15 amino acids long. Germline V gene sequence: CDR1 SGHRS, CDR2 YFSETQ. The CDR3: CASSLGGENAYEQYF. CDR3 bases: TGCGCCAGCAGCTTGGGTGGAGAAAACGCCTACGAGCAGTACTTC.

CDR3 loop: CASSSRTLYGYTF. CDR3 coding DNA: TGTGCCAGCAGCTCCCGGACCCTCTATGGCTACACCTTC. J is TRBJ1-2 and V is TRBV9, with unresolved D. The CDR3 is made up of 13 amino acids. The germline V gene has CDR1 SGDLS and CDR2 YYNGEE. V was pared by 4 bases and J by 4 bases, with 11 bases between.